The rows below give T cell receptor beta chains drawn from one sample of a study of shared clonotypes between healthy human individuals. Libraries were prepared by immunoSEQ multiplex PCR; TCRdb keeps only in-frame clonotypes and omits some of them. This sample has a few hundred thousand clones, with approximately 96% found just once. Sequenced: memory CD8+ T cells sorted from blood. These receptor sequences come from a man aged 25 to 45 in good health. CDR3s include the opening cysteine and the closing phenylalanine or tryptophan. A D gene is named only where the DNA matches it firmly. The size field is filled for only some rows; it gives once, few, many or a size class.

length: 14
size: NA
J: TRBJ2-5
V: TRBV11-3
D: TRBD1
CDR3: CASSLQGIGETQYF
DNA: TGTGCCAGCAGCCTACAGGGGATCGGAGAGACCCAGTACTTC

length: 15
size: NA
J: TRBJ2-7
V: TRBV6-1
D: TRBD1
CDR3: CASREWGTGFYEQYF
DNA: TGTGCCAGCAGGGAATGGGGGACAGGGTTCTACGAGCAGTACTTC

length: 15
size: once
J: TRBJ1-2
V: TRBV7-8
D: NA
CDR3: CASSLEGRTNYGYTF
DNA: TGTGCCAGCAGCTTAGAGGGACGTACGAACTATGGCTACACCTTC

length: 14
size: NA
J: TRBJ2-5
V: TRBV4-1
D: TRBD1
CDR3: CASSRRDSQETQYF
DNA: TGCGCCAGCAGCCGCCGGGACAGTCAAGAGACCCAGTACTTC

length: 15
size: NA
J: TRBJ1-1
V: TRBV5-1
D: NA
CDR3: CASSFGSLRNTEAFF
DNA: TGCGCCAGCAGCTTTGGGTCCTTAAGGAACACTGAAGCTTTCTTT

length: 15
size: NA
J: TRBJ2-2
V: TRBV7-2
D: NA
CDR3: CASSLVGSNTGELFF
DNA: TGTGCCAGCAGCTTAGTGGGGTCTAACACCGGGGAGCTGTTTTTT

length: 15
size: NA
J: TRBJ2-6
V: TRBV28
D: NA
CDR3: CASSFGGGGANVLTF
DNA: TGTGCCAGCAGTTTCGGGGGAGGTGGGGCCAACGTCCTGACTTTC

length: 15
size: NA
J: TRBJ2-1
V: TRBV5-4
D: NA
CDR3: CASSLAPVPYNEQFF
DNA: TGTGCCAGCAGCTTGGCTCCCGTCCCCTACAATGAGCAGTTCTTC

length: 16
size: NA
J: TRBJ1-2
V: TRBV14
D: TRBD1
CDR3: CASSQVQGTGLTRYTF
DNA: TGTGCCAGCAGCCAAGTTCAGGGGACAGGGCTCACTCGCTACACCTTC

length: 11
size: once
J: TRBJ2-2
V: TRBV10-3
D: NA
CDR3: CAIRLAGELFF
DNA: TGTGCCATCAGACTAGCCGGGGAGCTGTTTTTT

length: 16
size: NA
J: TRBJ2-7
V: TRBV6-5
D: TRBD1
CDR3: CASSYSNRGLHYEQYF
DNA: TGTGCCAGCAGTTACTCAAACAGGGGTCTCCACTACGAGCAGTACTTC

length: 14
size: NA
J: TRBJ2-7
V: TRBV28
D: TRBD1
CDR3: CASTLDRGPYEQYF
DNA: TGTGCCAGCACCCTGGACAGGGGGCCCTACGAGCAGTACTTC

length: 15
size: NA
J: TRBJ1-2
V: TRBV27
D: TRBD1
CDR3: CASSLTIGDSYGYTF
DNA: TGTGCCAGCAGTCTAACGATAGGGGACAGCTATGGCTACACCTTC

length: 14
size: NA
J: TRBJ1-1
V: TRBV6-5
D: NA
CDR3: CASRSGNKGTEAFF
DNA: TGTGCCAGCAGGTCCGGGAATAAGGGCACTGAAGCTTTCTTT

length: 13
size: NA
J: TRBJ2-1
V: TRBV7-3
D: NA
CDR3: CASSLTGNNEQFF
DNA: TGTGCCAGCAGCTTAACGGGAAACAATGAGCAGTTCTTC

length: 14
size: NA
J: TRBJ2-3
V: TRBV11-2
D: NA
CDR3: CASSLNPGADTQYF
DNA: TGTGCCAGCAGCTTAAATCCAGGCGCGGATACGCAGTATTTT

length: 14
size: NA
J: TRBJ1-3
V: TRBV18
D: TRBD1
CDR3: CASSSTGTGNTIYF
DNA: TGTGCCAGCTCATCGACAGGGACTGGAAACACCATATATTTT

length: 13
size: NA
J: TRBJ2-1
V: TRBV7-9
D: NA
CDR3: CASSLVVFNEQFF
DNA: TGTGCCAGCAGCTTAGTAGTTTTCAATGAGCAGTTCTTC

length: 14
size: NA
J: TRBJ1-5
V: TRBV28
D: TRBD1
CDR3: CASSLDRGGQPQHF
DNA: TGTGCCAGCAGTTTAGACAGGGGAGGTCAGCCCCAGCATTTT

length: 17
size: NA
J: TRBJ2-3
V: TRBV5-1
D: NA
CDR3: CASSFFGVAAFTDTQYF
DNA: TGCGCCAGCAGCTTTTTTGGGGTAGCGGCTTTCACAGATACGCAGTATTTT

length: 16
size: NA
J: TRBJ2-3
V: TRBV5-4
D: NA
CDR3: CASSLGLVRDTDTQYF
DNA: TGTGCCAGCAGCTTGGGACTAGTTCGGGACACAGATACGCAGTATTTT

length: 11
size: NA
J: TRBJ1-2
V: TRBV20-1
D: NA
CDR3: CSAPQGGGYTF
DNA: TGCAGTGCGCCCCAGGGAGGTGGCTACACCTTC

length: 15
size: NA
J: TRBJ2-3
V: TRBV10-1
D: NA
CDR3: CASSDVSGLTDTQYF
DNA: TGCGCCAGCAGTGATGTGTCGGGACTCACAGATACGCAGTATTTT

length: 15
size: NA
J: TRBJ1-2
V: TRBV13
D: NA
CDR3: CASSLVGGAMNGYTF
DNA: TGTGCCAGCAGCTTAGTCGGGGGCGCTATGAATGGCTACACCTTC

length: 17
size: once
J: TRBJ2-3
V: TRBV7-6
D: NA
CDR3: CASSPFTSGRGTDTQYF
DNA: TGTGCCAGCAGTCCATTCACATCGGGAAGAGGCACAGATACGCAGTATTTT

length: 17
size: NA
J: TRBJ1-3
V: TRBV19
D: NA
CDR3: CASIRRPTDSSGNTIYF
DNA: TGTGCCAGTATCCGGCGTCCCACGGACAGCTCTGGAAACACCATATATTTT

length: 17
size: NA
J: TRBJ2-3
V: TRBV10-3
D: TRBD2
CDR3: CAIRGTSGKGSTDTQYF
DNA: TGTGCCATCAGAGGGACTAGCGGGAAGGGTAGCACAGATACGCAGTATTTT

length: 14
size: NA
J: TRBJ2-3
V: TRBV18
D: TRBD2
CDR3: CASSLAGVTDTQYF
DNA: TGTGCCAGCTCACTAGCGGGAGTGACAGATACGCAGTATTTT

length: 14
size: NA
J: TRBJ2-1
V: TRBV19
D: TRBD2
CDR3: CASTHGRAGDEQFF
DNA: TGTGCCAGTACCCACGGGAGGGCCGGGGATGAGCAGTTCTTC

length: 14
size: NA
J: TRBJ1-4
V: TRBV27
D: NA
CDR3: CASSKDRYNEKLFF
DNA: TGTGCCAGCAGTAAGGACAGATATAATGAAAAACTGTTTTTT

length: 12
size: NA
J: TRBJ2-2
V: TRBV30
D: NA
CDR3: CAWMNPTGELFF
DNA: TGTGCCTGGATGAACCCCACCGGGGAGCTGTTTTTT

length: 14
size: NA
J: TRBJ1-3
V: TRBV2
D: NA
CDR3: CASSPMWAGNTIYF
DNA: TGTGCCAGCAGTCCGATGTGGGCTGGAAACACCATATATTTT

length: 14
size: NA
J: TRBJ2-7
V: TRBV6-6
D: NA
CDR3: CASSYEALTYEQYF
DNA: TGTGCCAGCAGTTACGAGGCATTAACCTACGAGCAGTACTTC

length: 12
size: NA
J: TRBJ1-3
V: TRBV29-1
D: NA
CDR3: CSVVGYGNTIYF
DNA: TGCAGCGTTGTTGGGTACGGAAACACCATATATTTT

length: 13
size: NA
J: TRBJ2-3
V: TRBV5-1
D: TRBD2
CDR3: CASSLDGRATQYF
DNA: TGCGCCAGCAGCTTGGACGGGAGGGCAACGCAGTATTTT

length: 15
size: once
J: TRBJ2-2
V: TRBV9
D: NA
CDR3: CASSVEGTNTGELFF
DNA: TGTGCCAGCAGCGTAGAAGGTACGAACACCGGGGAGCTGTTTTTT

length: 17
size: NA
J: TRBJ2-3
V: TRBV7-9
D: TRBD1
CDR3: CASSLGSGTGARDTQYF
DNA: TGTGCCAGCAGCTTAGGTTCAGGGACAGGGGCGAGAGATACGCAGTATTTT

length: 14
size: once
J: TRBJ2-7
V: TRBV19
D: TRBD1
CDR3: CASSTRTGGYEQYF
DNA: TGTGCCAGTAGTACTCGGACAGGGGGCTACGAGCAGTACTTC

length: 14
size: NA
J: TRBJ1-4
V: TRBV28
D: NA
CDR3: CASSKTQDGEKLFF
DNA: TGTGCCAGCAGTAAAACCCAGGATGGTGAAAAACTGTTTTTT

length: 14
size: NA
J: TRBJ2-3
V: TRBV28
D: TRBD2
CDR3: CASSFSGDTDTQYF
DNA: TGTGCCAGCAGTTTTAGCGGGGACACAGATACGCAGTATTTT

length: 12
size: NA
J: TRBJ2-5
V: TRBV15
D: NA
CDR3: CATSRGGETQYF
DNA: TGTGCCACCAGCAGGGGGGGAGAGACCCAGTACTTC

length: 13
size: NA
J: TRBJ2-7
V: TRBV2
D: TRBD2
CDR3: CASSAGGFYEQYF
DNA: TGTGCCAGCAGTGCGGGAGGGTTTTACGAGCAGTACTTC

length: 15
size: NA
J: TRBJ2-5
V: TRBV4-1
D: TRBD2
CDR3: CASSQPGLGQETQYF
DNA: TGCGCCAGCAGCCAGCCGGGACTAGGGCAAGAGACCCAGTACTTC

length: 12
size: NA
J: TRBJ2-5
V: TRBV5-4
D: NA
CDR3: CASSPPSGTQYF
DNA: TGTGCCAGCAGCCCCCCGTCGGGAACCCAGTACTTC

length: 11
size: NA
J: TRBJ2-3
V: TRBV5-1
D: NA
CDR3: CASGPGDTQYF
DNA: TGCGCCAGCGGCCCGGGGGATACGCAGTATTTT

length: 15
size: NA
J: TRBJ2-2
V: TRBV7-2
D: NA
CDR3: CASSFRPAGTGELFF
DNA: TGTGCCAGCAGCTTCCGGCCGGCGGGGACCGGGGAGCTGTTTTTT

length: 15
size: NA
J: TRBJ2-4
V: TRBV28
D: NA
CDR3: CASSSLDRAKNIQYF
DNA: TGTGCCAGCAGTTCCCTAGACAGGGCCAAAAACATTCAGTACTTC

length: 14
size: NA
J: TRBJ1-1
V: TRBV5-1
D: NA
CDR3: CASSLERGNTEAFF
DNA: TGCGCCAGCAGCTTGGAGAGGGGGAACACTGAAGCTTTCTTT

length: 13
size: NA
J: TRBJ2-1
V: TRBV11-3
D: TRBD2
CDR3: CASTTSGSREQFF
DNA: TGTGCCAGCACCACTAGCGGGAGCCGGGAGCAGTTCTTC

length: 13
size: NA
J: TRBJ2-4
V: TRBV10-1
D: NA
CDR3: CASSKEGLHIQYF
DNA: TGCGCCAGCAGCAAAGAGGGACTCCACATTCAGTACTTC

length: 16
size: NA
J: TRBJ2-7
V: TRBV5-8
D: TRBD1
CDR3: CASSLPGQGRSYEQYF
DNA: TGTGCCAGCAGTCTACCGGGACAGGGGCGTTCCTACGAGCAGTACTTC

length: 15
size: NA
J: TRBJ2-1
V: TRBV7-2
D: TRBD1
CDR3: CASSFAQGARDEQFF
DNA: TGTGCCAGCAGCTTCGCGCAGGGGGCTAGAGATGAGCAGTTCTTC